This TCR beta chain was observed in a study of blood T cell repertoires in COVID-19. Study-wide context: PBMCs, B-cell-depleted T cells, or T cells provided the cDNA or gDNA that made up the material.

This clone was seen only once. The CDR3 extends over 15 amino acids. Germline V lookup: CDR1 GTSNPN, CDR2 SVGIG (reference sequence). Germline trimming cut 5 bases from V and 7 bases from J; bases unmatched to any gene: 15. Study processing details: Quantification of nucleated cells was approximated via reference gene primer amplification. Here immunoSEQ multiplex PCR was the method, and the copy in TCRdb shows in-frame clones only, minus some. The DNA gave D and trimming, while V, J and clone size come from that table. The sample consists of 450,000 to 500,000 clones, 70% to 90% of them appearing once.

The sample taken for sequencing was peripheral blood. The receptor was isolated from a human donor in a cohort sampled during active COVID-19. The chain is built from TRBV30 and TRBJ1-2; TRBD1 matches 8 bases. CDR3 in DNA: TGTGCCTGGTCGGGAACAGGGGGGACTTCGGGTGGCTACACCTTC. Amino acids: CAWSGTGGTSGGYTF.